This T cell receptor beta chain was recovered during a study of PD-L1 blockade in urothelial cancer. The wider study: T cells were recovered from blood samples at a median of around 140,000.

Produced via immunoSEQ multiplex PCR; TCRdb's table is partial and in-frame only. The sample yields 53,000 or so clones, around 86% seen once. This clone has only one observation. The germline V gene has CDR1 ENHRY and CDR2 SYGVKD. V dropped 7 bases and J dropped 5; count of bases not matched to a gene: 7. The CDR3 consists of 14 residues. This clonotype was obtained from a man aged 55 to 70 with urothelial cancer. The sample here was PBMCs, taken around atezolizumab (anti-PD-L1) treatment. The chain recombines TRBV10-3 with TRBJ2-1; 8 nucleotides line up with TRBD2. The CDR3 DNA sequence: TGTGCCATCAACGGACTAGCTGGACACAATGAGCAGTTCTTC. This codes for CAINGLAGHNEQFF.